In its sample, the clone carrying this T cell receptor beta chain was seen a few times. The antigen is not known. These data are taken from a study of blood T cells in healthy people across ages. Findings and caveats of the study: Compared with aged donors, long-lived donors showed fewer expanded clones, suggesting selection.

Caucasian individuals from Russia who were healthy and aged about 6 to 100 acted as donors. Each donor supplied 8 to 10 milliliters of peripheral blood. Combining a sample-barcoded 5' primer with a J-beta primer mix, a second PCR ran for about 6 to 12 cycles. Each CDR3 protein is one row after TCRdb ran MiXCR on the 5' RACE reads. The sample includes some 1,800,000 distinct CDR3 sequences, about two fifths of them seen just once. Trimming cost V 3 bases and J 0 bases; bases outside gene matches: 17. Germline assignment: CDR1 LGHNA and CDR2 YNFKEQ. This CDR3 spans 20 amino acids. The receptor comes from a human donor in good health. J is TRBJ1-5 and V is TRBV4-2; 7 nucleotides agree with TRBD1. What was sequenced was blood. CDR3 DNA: TGTGCCAGCAGCCAGCACGCGACACGGGACAGAAGTTTTAGCAATCAGCCCCAGCATTTT. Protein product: CASSQHATRDRSFSNQPQHF.